This T cell receptor beta chain is from a study of naive and memory T cell subsets. Overall study results and limits: Potentially, T cell activation and differentiation skew this RNA-based measurement.

Four PCR rounds used nested alpha and beta constant region primers plus the SP2 primer. Reverse transcription of blood and skin TCR RNA was primed at alpha and beta constant regions. TCRdb itself ran the 5' RACE reads through MiXCR, one entry per CDR3 protein. Found here are 50,000 to 60,000 distinct CDR3 sequences, about 8.3% of them singletons; the top ten hold about 8.9%. The table lists this clonotype with a few counts. The antigen remains unidentified. A UMI-containing oligonucleotide was joined by 3' ligation to the TCR cDNA template. RNA was extracted from 2 to 2.5 ml of whole blood of healthy adults. Cells were not sorted; total RNA input targeted roughly 1 to 1000 ng. This sequence was found in a female donor in good health.

The CDR3 protein is CASRGMAMNTEAFF. The CDR3, as DNA: TGTGCCAGTAGGGGAATGGCGATGAACACTGAAGCTTTCTTT. The V gene is TRBV19, the J gene TRBJ1-1; D is uncertain. V was clipped by 6 bases and J by 0 bases, with 11 bases between them. The CDR3 contains 14 residues. Germline CDR1 and CDR2: LNHDA and SQIVND (reference sequence).